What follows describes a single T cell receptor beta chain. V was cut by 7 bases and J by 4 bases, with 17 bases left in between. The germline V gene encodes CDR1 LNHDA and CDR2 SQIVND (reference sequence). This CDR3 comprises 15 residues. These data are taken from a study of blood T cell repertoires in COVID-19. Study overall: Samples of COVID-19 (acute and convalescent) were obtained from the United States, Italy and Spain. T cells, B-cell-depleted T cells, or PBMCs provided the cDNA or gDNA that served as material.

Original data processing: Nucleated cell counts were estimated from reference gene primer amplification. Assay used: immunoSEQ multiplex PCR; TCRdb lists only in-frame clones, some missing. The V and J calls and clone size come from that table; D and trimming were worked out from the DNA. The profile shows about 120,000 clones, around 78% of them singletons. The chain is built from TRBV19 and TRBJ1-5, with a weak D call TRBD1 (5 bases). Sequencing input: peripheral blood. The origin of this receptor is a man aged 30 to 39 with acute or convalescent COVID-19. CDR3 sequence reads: CASTPRGDGNQPQHF. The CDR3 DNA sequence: TGTGCCAGTACCCCGCGGGGGGATGGGAATCAGCCCCAGCATTTT.